This paragraph covers one T cell receptor (beta chain) sequence. Its target is not known. Other DNA sequences within the sample encode an identical CDR3. Trimming removed 0 bases from V and 0 bases from J, with 5 bases in between. The CDR3 is 14 residues long. Germline V gives CDR1 SGDLS, CDR2 YYNGEE. This sample is part of a study of shared clonotypes between healthy human individuals. Healthy adults negative for HIV, lacking recent acute infections or vaccinations, served as donors. PBMC DNA, left unsorted, was sequenced on ten immunoSEQ deep assay plates. Profiled with immunoSEQ multiplex PCR; TCRdb holds only in-frame clones, not every one. The top ten hold about 12% of the sample, which has 550,000 to 600,000 clones, just over 75% seen once. The study's findings and limits: The diversity represented, both genetic and in exposure history, was limited by few donors.

Specimen: PBMCs. The sequence was obtained from a woman in her forties in good health. Some clones in this sample may be carry-over from other donors' samples. The V and J genes are TRBV9 and TRBJ2-3; D uncertain. The CDR3 here is CASSVGGSTDTQYF. The CDR3 DNA reads as TGTGCCAGCAGCGTAGGTGGCAGCACAGATACGCAGTATTTT.